This T cell receptor (beta chain) was identified during a study of blood T cell repertoires in COVID-19. For the study at large: Some COVID-19 samples were acute and others convalescent; all came from the United States, Italy and Spain. The analysed material was cDNA or gDNA that came from T cells, B-cell-depleted T cells, or PBMCs.

Authors' processing steps: Amplification of reference gene primers provided the estimated nucleated cell counts. Clones were sequenced by immunoSEQ multiplex PCR, and TCRdb holds only the in-frame ones, with some missing. V and J calls and clone size are given by that table; D and trimming were obtained from the DNA. The sample holds roughly 120,000 clones, roughly three quarters seen once. Sequenced: peripheral blood. This receptor was obtained from a human donor in a cohort sampled during active COVID-19.

The CDR3 DNA follows: TGCGCCAGCAGCCCCACAGGGGTCGGGACCGAGCAGTACTTC. Protein sequence: CASSPTGVGTEQYF. This chain links TRBV4-1 with TRBJ2-7; 7 bases match TRBD1. The CDR3 consists of 14 residues. Germline-derived CDR1 and CDR2 are MGHRA and YSYEKL. V gave up 4 bases and J gave up 6 bases; unmatched junction bases: 9.